The T cell receptor beta chain under discussion was sequenced for a study of T cell changes during pregnancy in multiple sclerosis. Sequencing used immunoSEQ multiplex PCR; TCRdb keeps in-frame clones, though not all of them. The data contain 95,000 to 100,000 clones, 90% to 95% of them singletons. Germline V gene sequence: CDR1 SGHDT, CDR2 YYEEEE. The CDR3 has 14 amino acids. Trimming removed 5 bases at V and 4 bases at J, with 15 bases between. The source was peripheral blood, collected after pregnancy. The clonotype comes from a female donor in good health, enrolled as a control in a pregnancy study. J is TRBJ2-5 and V is TRBV5-6, with D perhaps matching TRBD2 (6 bases). This CDR3 reads CASREPGVGETQYF. The CDR3, as DNA: TGTGCCAGCAGAGAACCGGGGGTAGGAGAGACCCAGTACTTC.